These 10 T cell receptor beta chains were all obtained from the same sample, sequenced in a study of cytomegalovirus exposure and HLA in healthy donors (dated by TCRdb to the late 2010s). The library came from the immunoSEQ multiplex PCR assay. TCRdb provides this immuneACCESS table in a form limited to in-frame rearrangements. Some clones are lacking; in checked studies, under half of them reflect an unresolved V gene, and why the rest are absent is not known. The sample has 150,000 or so clones on record, approximately 88% of them singletons. More than 8.5% of the sample is held by the ten biggest clonotypes. Material for sequencing was PBMCs. These receptors were collected from a man aged 25 to 40 in good health and CMV-seropositive.

The chain is built from TRBV7-8 and TRBJ1-5, with 9 positions matching TRBD1. The germline CDR1 and CDR2 sequences are SGHVS and FQNEAQ. Trimming removed 5 bases from V and 7 bases from J; junction bases left unmatched: 9. This CDR3 has 15 amino acids. CDR3 nucleotide sequence: TGTGCCAGCAGCCCGGGGACAGGGTTTGGACAGCCCCAGCATTTT. Translated, it gives CASSPGTGFGQPQHF.

In DNA form, the CDR3 reads TGCAGCGTTGGGGAGCCCACGGACGAGCAGTACTTC. Amino acids: CSVGEPTDEQYF. J is TRBJ2-7 and V is TRBV29-1; TRBD2 is a possible D gene (5 bases). In germline, CDR1 is SQVTM, CDR2 ANQGSEA. The CDR3 runs 12 residues. V gave up 4 bases and J gave up 5 bases, with 12 bases separating them.

The V gene is TRBV6-5, the J gene TRBJ1-2; 7 nucleotides line up with TRBD1. The germline V gene encodes CDR1 MNHEY and CDR2 SVGAGI. The CDR3 is made up of 12 amino acids. V gave up 5 bases and J gave up 8 bases; unmatched junction bases: 5. The CDR3 region is CASSRGTAGYTF. Here the CDR3 DNA reads TGTGCCAGCAGTCGGGGGACAGCAGGCTACACCTTC.

This clone was counted once. The chain has TRBV11-2 and TRBJ2-1, with D possibly being TRBD1 (6 bases). Germline V gene lookup returns CDR1 SGHAT and CDR2 FQNNGV. Trimming removed 5 bases at V and 8 bases at J, with 22 bases between. CDR3 length: 16 residues. The CDR3 protein is CASSQPATGTSDEQFF. CDR3 nucleotide sequence: TGTGCCAGCAGCCAACCTGCTACCGGGACATCGGATGAGCAGTTCTTC.

The gene calls are TRBV2 and TRBJ1-2, with 7 positions matching TRBD1. From germline, CDR1 is SNHLY and CDR2 FYNNEI. The CDR3 consists of 15 residues. J was trimmed by 0 bases and V by 6 bases; bases with no gene match: 7. The CDR3 loop is CASSPDRVSNYGYTF. CDR3 DNA sequence: TGTGCCAGCAGCCCCGACAGGGTTTCTAACTATGGCTACACCTTC.

The chain couples TRBV4-1 to TRBJ1-5; TRBD1 is a possible D gene (5 bases). The V gene lost 0 bases and the J gene lost 1 base, with 13 bases spanning the gap. This CDR3 is built from 17 residues. Germline V gives CDR1 MGHRA, CDR2 YSYEKL. CDR3 sequence reads: CASSQERVRGSNQPQHF. CDR3 coding DNA: TGCGCCAGCAGCCAAGAGCGGGTTCGGGGGAGCAATCAGCCCCAGCATTTT.

This clone was recorded once. The gene calls are TRBV7-9 and TRBJ1-1; the match to TRBD1 covers 7 bases. Germline V gene sequence: CDR1 SEHNR, CDR2 FQNEAQ (reference sequence). The CDR3 runs 14 residues. Trimming cost V 1 base and J 5 bases; bases outside gene matches: 4. The DNA of the CDR3 is TGTGCCAGCAGCTTAGGGACAGGTCAGACTGAAGCTTTCTTT. Translating gives CASSLGTGQTEAFF.

The rearrangement links TRBV7-3 to TRBJ2-1, with 8 bases aligning to TRBD2. This CDR3 has 14 amino acids. CDR1 SGHTA and CDR2 FQGTGA come from the germline V gene. V trimming: 4 bases; J trimming: 7 bases; junction bases outside the gene matches: 6. The CDR3: CASSSSGSQNEQFF. The CDR3 region has the DNA TGTGCCAGCAGCTCCAGCGGGAGTCAAAATGAGCAGTTCTTC.

This chain connects TRBV13 to TRBJ2-7; D is unclear. In germline, CDR1 is PRHDT, CDR2 FYEKMQ (reference sequence). The CDR3 sequence is 13 residues long. V was trimmed by 3 bases and J by 5 bases, leaving 11 bases between them. CDR3 nucleotide sequence: TGTGCCAGCAGCTTCTCCGGCGGAGACGAGCAGTACTTC. Translation: CASSFSGGDEQYF.

Of note for this clone: One end of the junction is discordant with germline, which a read error may explain. The chain carries TRBV2 and TRBJ2-7; weak D call: TRBD1 (5 bases). This CDR3 spans 14 amino acids. From germline, CDR1 is SNHLY and CDR2 FYNNEI. The CDR3 region is CASSEVVGVGEQYF. The CDR3 DNA is TGTGCCAGCAGCGAAGTCGTAGGGGTGGGCGAGCAGTACTTC.